These 2 T cell receptor beta chains were all obtained from the same sample, sequenced in a study of blood T cell repertoires in COVID-19. This table comes from immunoSEQ multiplex PCR, and its TCRdb copy is limited to in-frame clones, with some not included. The top ten hold around 27% of the sample, which has about 95,000 clones, about 84% seen once. Source material: peripheral blood. These receptors were taken from a man older than 75 with active or convalescent COVID-19.

This clone was counted once. The chain has TRBV5-1 and TRBJ2-7; TRBD2 matches at 12 bases. CDR1 SGHRS and CDR2 YFSETQ come from the germline V gene. CDR3 length: 15 amino acids. Losses at the gene ends were 4 bases for V and 3 bases for J; bases not matched to a gene: 5. Here the CDR3 reads CASSLGGLAGYEQYF. The CDR3 bases are TGCGCCAGCAGCCTGGGGGGACTAGCGGGCTACGAGCAGTACTTC. The full variable domain, completed using reference TRBV5-1 and TRBJ2-7, is KAGVTQTPRYLIKTRGQQVTLSCSPISGHRSVSWYQQTPGQGLQFLFEYFSETQRNKGNFPGRFSGRQFSNSRSEMNVSTLELGDSALYLCASSLGGLAGYEQYFGPGTRLTVT.

The rearrangement links TRBV5-1 to TRBJ2-7, with 7 bases lining up with TRBD1. The CDR3 runs to 14 residues. Germline CDR1 is SGHRS and CDR2 is YFSETQ. The junction had 10 bases not matched to a gene; V was cut back by 4 bases and J by 6 bases. The CDR3 protein is CASSTAQGKREQYF. The CDR3 DNA reads TGCGCCAGCAGCACAGCACAGGGGAAGCGCGAGCAGTACTTC.